Below, 15 T cell receptor beta chains from the same sample are listed, as sequenced in a study of T-cell reconstitution after alpha-beta-depleted transplantation in children. Researchers prepared the TCRbeta library using unique molecular identifiers, the study reports. Each CDR3 protein is one row after TCRdb ran MiXCR on the PCR reads. This table has 500,000 to 600,000 distinct CDR3 sequences, 25% to 30% appearing once. Sample: PBMCs, taken before TCRalphabeta/CD19-depleted stem cell transplant. Every receptor here comes from a boy under two years old with Wiskott-Aldrich syndrome, due to receive a stem cell transplant.

The rearrangement uses TRBV7-2 and TRBJ2-2; TRBD1 matches 7 bases. Germline CDR1 SGHTA, CDR2 FQGNSA. V lost 9 bases to trimming and J lost 2 bases; unmatched junction nucleotides: 9. This CDR3 has 15 amino acids. CDR3 amino acids: CASRQTGFNTGELFF. In DNA, the CDR3 is TGTGCCAGTCGACAGACAGGGTTCAACACCGGGGAGCTGTTTTTT.

The DNA of the CDR3 is TGTGCCAGCAGCTTAAGCCTACCGGGCTACGAGCAGTACTTC. This codes for CASSLSLPGYEQYF. The chain uses TRBV7-2 and TRBJ2-7; D is unresolved. Trimming took 2 bases from V and 3 from J, leaving 11 bases between them. The CDR3 length is 14 residues. CDR1 is SGHTA, CDR2 FQGNSA, per germline.

Here the CDR3 DNA reads TGTGCCAGCAGAAGGAATCGCCGGGGGGCTGACACTGAAGCTTTCTTT. It yields the protein CASRRNRRGADTEAFF. The gene calls are TRBV27 and TRBJ1-1, with D perhaps TRBD1 (6 bases). Trimming took off 6 bases at V and 3 bases at J, with 20 bases between the two ends. CDR1 and CDR2 (germline): MNHEY, SMNVEV (reference sequence). This CDR3 region has 16 residues.

Only a few counts were recorded for this clonotype. The genes are TRBV6-5 and TRBJ1-2, with D uncertain. CDR1 is MNHEY, CDR2 SVGAGI, per germline. Trimming pared 8 bases from V and 5 bases from J, leaving 9 bases between. This CDR3 has 11 residues. CDR3 region: CASRRGYGYTF. CDR3 sequence (DNA): TGTGCCAGCCGTAGAGGGTATGGCTACACCTTC.

This clonotype was picked up a small number of times. The chain is built from TRBV2 and TRBJ2-2; 7 bases map to TRBD2. V lost 3 bases and J lost 1; bases outside the gene matches: 2. The CDR3 covers 15 residues. CDR1 is SNHLY and CDR2 is FYNNEI in the germline V gene. Written as DNA, the CDR3 is TGTGCCAGCAGTGAGGGCGGGAGGAACACCGGGGAGCTGTTTTTT. Translated, it gives CASSEGGRNTGELFF.

This clonotype was observed a handful of times. This chain connects TRBV5-1 to TRBJ2-1; D may be TRBD2 (6 bases). This CDR3 has 15 residues. The V end was cut by 7 bases, the J end by 4 bases, with 18 bases between. Germline V lookup: CDR1 SGHRS, CDR2 YFSETQ. CDR3 in DNA: TGCGCCAGCGGTCGTGGGGGGAGCGCATACAATGAGCAGTTCTTC. Encoded protein: CASGRGGSAYNEQFF.

This clonotype showed up just a few times. The J gene is TRBJ2-7, the V gene TRBV5-1; the D gene is possibly TRBD2 (7 bases). This CDR3 has 15 amino acids. Trimming took 0 bases from V and 6 from J, leaving 16 bases between them. The germline V gene has CDR1 SGHRS and CDR2 YFSETQ. In nucleotides, the CDR3 is TGCGCCAGCAGCTTGGGTAGGGGGGGGAATCGCGAGCAGTACTTC. Its protein product is CASSLGRGGNREQYF.

There are many counts of this clonotype. The gene calls are TRBV11-2 and TRBJ2-7; the match to TRBD2 covers 7 bases. The germline V gene encodes CDR1 SGHAT and CDR2 FQNNGV. The CDR3 loop spans 13 amino acids. V was pared by 5 bases and J by 3 bases, with 4 bases of the junction left unmatched. CDR3 sequence: CASSRTSLYEQYF. The CDR3 nucleotides read TGTGCCAGCAGCCGGACTAGTCTCTACGAGCAGTACTTC.

This chain connects TRBV10-3 to TRBJ2-1, with unresolved D. V was cut by 0 bases and J by 6 bases, with 12 bases left in between. The CDR3 runs 15 residues. Germline values: CDR1 ENHRY, CDR2 SYGVKD. CDR3 in amino acids: CAISESWAGSNEQFF. The CDR3 DNA sequence: TGTGCCATCAGTGAGTCCTGGGCTGGTTCCAATGAGCAGTTCTTC.

This clonotype appeared a few times. The chain links TRBV5-1 to TRBJ1-2; no definite D call. V lost 4 bases and J 5 bases, leaving 12 bases between the germline ends. CDR1 is SGHRS, CDR2 YFSETQ, per germline. This CDR3 has 13 residues. CDR3 sequence reads: CASSATDGYGYTF. Written as DNA, the CDR3 is TGCGCCAGCAGCGCTACCGACGGTTATGGCTACACCTTC. The whole variable domain, remainder taken from reference TRBV5-1 and TRBJ1-2, is KAGVTQTPRYLIKTRGQQVTLSCSPISGHRSVSWYQQTPGQGLQFLFEYFSETQRNKGNFPGRFSGRQFSNSRSEMNVSTLELGDSALYLCASSATDGYGYTFGSGTRLTVV.

This clonotype was seen only a few times. The J gene is TRBJ2-2, the V gene TRBV5-1; D is unresolved. This CDR3 spans 15 amino acids. Germline V gives CDR1 SGHRS, CDR2 YFSETQ. The germline V and J ends were trimmed by 0 bases and 3 bases, with 9 bases remaining between them. The CDR3 DNA reads as TGCGCCAGCAGCTTGGTTGGCACTTACACCGGGGAGCTGTTTTTT. Translation: CASSLVGTYTGELFF.

The rearrangement uses TRBV20-1 and TRBJ1-2; tentative D call: TRBD1 (6 bases). This CDR3 region has 15 residues. Germline V gives CDR1 DFQATT, CDR2 SNEGSKA (reference sequence). V dropped 4 bases and J dropped 1 base, with 16 bases sitting between them. CDR3 sequence reads: CSATLKGDLNYGYTF. The CDR3 DNA reads as TGCAGTGCTACCCTTAAGGGGGACCTTAACTATGGCTACACCTTC.

The chain couples TRBV5-1 to TRBJ1-1, with D hard to call. V was clipped by 0 bases and J by 0 bases, with 9 bases between them. CDR3 length equals 15 residues. From germline, CDR1 is SGHRS and CDR2 YFSETQ. CDR3 protein: CASSLESGVNTEAFF. The CDR3 DNA sequence: TGCGCCAGCAGCTTGGAATCTGGCGTGAACACTGAAGCTTTCTTT. The full variable domain, rest sourced from reference TRBV5-1 and TRBJ1-1, is KAGVTQTPRYLIKTRGQQVTLSCSPISGHRSVSWYQQTPGQGLQFLFEYFSETQRNKGNFPGRFSGRQFSNSRSEMNVSTLELGDSALYLCASSLESGVNTEAFFGQGTRLTVV.

There are many counts of this clonotype. At one end, the junction sequence differs from germline, possibly due to a read error. J is TRBJ2-7 and V is TRBV5-1; D might be TRBD1 (6 bases). In germline, CDR1 is SGHRS, CDR2 YFSETQ. CDR3 length: 13 amino acids. The CDR3 sequence is CASSFRDTYEQYF. The CDR3 DNA reads TGTGCCAGCAGCTTCCGGGACACCTACGAGCAGTACTTC.

This rearrangement joins TRBV7-3 to TRBJ2-1, with 8 bases identical to TRBD2. This CDR3 region has 17 residues. Germline values: CDR1 SGHTA, CDR2 FQGTGA. V lost 3 bases to trimming and J lost 7 bases; unmatched junction nucleotides: 14. CDR3 sequence reads: CASSFGTGLVRGNEQFF. The DNA for the CDR3 is TGTGCCAGCAGCTTCGGGACGGGACTAGTTAGAGGGAATGAGCAGTTCTTC.